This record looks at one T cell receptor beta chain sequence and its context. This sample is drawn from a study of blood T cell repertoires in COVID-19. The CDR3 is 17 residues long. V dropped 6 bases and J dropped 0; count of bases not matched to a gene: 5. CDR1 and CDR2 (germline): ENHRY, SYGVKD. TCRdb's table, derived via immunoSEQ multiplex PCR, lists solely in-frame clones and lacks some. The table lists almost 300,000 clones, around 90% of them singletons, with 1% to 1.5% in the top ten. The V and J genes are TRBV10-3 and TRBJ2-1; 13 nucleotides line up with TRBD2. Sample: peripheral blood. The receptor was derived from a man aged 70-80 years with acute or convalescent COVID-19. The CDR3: CAISQTSGRSSYNEQFF. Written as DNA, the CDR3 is TGTGCCATCAGCCAGACTAGCGGGAGGAGCTCCTACAATGAGCAGTTCTTC.